This T cell receptor (beta chain) was obtained from a study of T cell responses to AZD1222 COVID-19 vaccine. This clone showed up just a few times. Its target is unknown. This CDR3 is built from 9 residues. TCRdb keeps only in-frame clones here, not all; method: immunoSEQ multiplex PCR. The sample consists of fewer than 100,000 clones, 87% of them appearing once. Overall study findings and caveats: Spike-specific TCR repertoires showed rising breadth and depth after two AZD1222 doses. Scientists sampled the repertoires only once the peak T cell response had passed. Mostly white British, mostly female donors; authors suggested clonal diversity may be underestimated. Vaccine-associated CD4 TCRs spanned spike, dominant at 160-218 and 743-854.

The source is an adult who received the AZD1222 COVID-19 vaccine. The sequenced sample was peripheral blood, obtained 28 days after the second AZD1222 dose. The genes are TRBV21-1 and TRBJ1-1. TRBV21-1 is a recognized pseudogene. CDR3 loop: CASRERAFF. The DNA of the CDR3 is TGTGCCAGCAGAGAGCGAGCTTTCTTT.